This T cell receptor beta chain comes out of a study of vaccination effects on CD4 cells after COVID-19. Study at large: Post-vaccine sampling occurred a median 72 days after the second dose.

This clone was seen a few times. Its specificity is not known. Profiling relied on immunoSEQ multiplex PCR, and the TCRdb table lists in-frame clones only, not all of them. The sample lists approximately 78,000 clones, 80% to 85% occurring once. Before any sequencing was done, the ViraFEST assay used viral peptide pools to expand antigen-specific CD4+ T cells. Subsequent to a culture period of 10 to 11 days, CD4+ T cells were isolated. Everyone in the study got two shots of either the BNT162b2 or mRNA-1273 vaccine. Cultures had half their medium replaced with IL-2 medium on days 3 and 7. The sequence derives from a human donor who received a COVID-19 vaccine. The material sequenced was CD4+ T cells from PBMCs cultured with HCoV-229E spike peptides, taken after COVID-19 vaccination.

CDR3 sequence reads: CASSESRQNQPQHF. DNA for the CDR3: TGTGCCAGCAGTGAAAGCAGGCAAAATCAGCCCCAGCATTTT. The chain has TRBV6-1 and TRBJ1-5; D not certain. This CDR3 has 14 residues. Between the trimmed V and J ends, which lost 2 bases and 4 bases, there was a span of 9 bases. Germline lookup yields CDR1 MNHNS and CDR2 SASEGT.